This T cell receptor beta chain is from a study of blood T cell repertoires in COVID-19. Study background: The United States, Italy and Spain supplied acute and convalescent COVID-19 samples. PBMCs, B-cell-depleted T cells, or T cells provided the cDNA or gDNA that made up the material.

Per the authors' pipeline: The authors estimated nucleated cell counts from reference gene primer amplification. Generated by immunoSEQ multiplex PCR, the TCRdb table keeps only in-frame clones and is missing some. V, J and clone size were drawn from that table, and D and trimming were deduced from the DNA. Of approximately 51,000 clones listed, 80% to 90% are singletons. V lost 5 bases to trimming and J lost 4 bases, with 17 bases between them. The CDR3 loop spans 15 amino acids. Germline V lookup: CDR1 MNHEY, CDR2 SMNVEV (reference sequence). The specimen was peripheral blood. The clonotype comes from a man aged 45-65 years with active COVID-19. The chain joins TRBV27 to TRBJ1-2, with unresolved D. The CDR3, as DNA: TGTGCCAGCAGTCCCCGGTGGTCAACTGCCTATGGCTACACCTTC. Its translation: CASSPRWSTAYGYTF.